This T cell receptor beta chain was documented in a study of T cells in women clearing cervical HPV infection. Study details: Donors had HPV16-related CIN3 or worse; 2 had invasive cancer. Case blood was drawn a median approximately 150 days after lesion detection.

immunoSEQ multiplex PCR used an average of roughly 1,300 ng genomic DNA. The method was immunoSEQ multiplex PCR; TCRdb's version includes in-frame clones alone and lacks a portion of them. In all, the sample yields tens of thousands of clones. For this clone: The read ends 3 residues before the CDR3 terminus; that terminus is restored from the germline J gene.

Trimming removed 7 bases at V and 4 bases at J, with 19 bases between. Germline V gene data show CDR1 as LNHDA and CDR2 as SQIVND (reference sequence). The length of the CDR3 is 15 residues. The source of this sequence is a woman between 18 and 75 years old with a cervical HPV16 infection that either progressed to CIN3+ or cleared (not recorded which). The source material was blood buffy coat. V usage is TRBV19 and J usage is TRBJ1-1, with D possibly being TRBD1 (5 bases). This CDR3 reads CASISSPGGSTEAFF. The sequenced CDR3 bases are TGTGCCAGTATCAGTTCACCGGGGGGGAGCACTGAA.